This TCR beta chain comes out of a study of T cell responses to AZD1222 COVID-19 vaccine. Assay: immunoSEQ multiplex PCR; the TCRdb copy retains only in-frame clones and omits some. The table lists 140,000 or so clones, about 90% of them singletons, with about 2.1% in the top ten. J lost 3 bases, V lost 3 bases, and 6 bases had no gene match. CDR1 is MGHDK and CDR2 is SYGVNS in the germline V gene. The CDR3 length is 15 residues. This receptor was identified in an adult in good health. The sample consisted of peripheral blood, taken on day 0 of AZD1222 vaccination. The rearrangement uses TRBV25-1 and TRBJ2-7; 9 bases are shared with TRBD1. CDR3: CASSDGGTGNYEQYF. In DNA form, the CDR3 reads TGTGCCAGCAGTGATGGAGGGACAGGGAACTACGAGCAGTACTTC.